The rows below give T cell receptor beta chains drawn from one sample of a study of cytomegalovirus exposure and HLA in healthy donors. Sequenced by immunoSEQ multiplex PCR; TCRdb stores in-frame clones only, minus some. This table has around 110,000 clones, around three quarters appearing once. Input material: PBMCs. The receptors here all came from a man aged 25-45 years in good health and CMV-seropositive. The conserved cysteine and the conserved F or W are not part of the CDR3 here. Each record gives: J gene, V gene, CDR3 protein.

j_call: TRBJ1-1; v_call: TRBV9; cdr3_aa: ASRAGGPNTEAF
j_call: TRBJ1-1; v_call: TRBV7-3; cdr3_aa: ASSQYPEAEAF
j_call: TRBJ2-7; v_call: TRBV11-2; cdr3_aa: ASSLIRGTLYEQY
j_call: TRBJ1-6; v_call: TRBV2; cdr3_aa: ASRNDYLRSPLH
j_call: TRBJ1-3; v_call: TRBV9; cdr3_aa: ASSPTGTGNTIY
j_call: TRBJ1-4; v_call: TRBV7-3; cdr3_aa: ASSRQTGVNEKLF
j_call: TRBJ2-7; v_call: TRBV19; cdr3_aa: ASSPVLAGVREQY
j_call: TRBJ2-7; v_call: TRBV30; cdr3_aa: AWSYGTGSYEQY
j_call: TRBJ1-2; v_call: TRBV6-4; cdr3_aa: ASSRDVGYGYT
j_call: TRBJ2-5; v_call: TRBV6-5; cdr3_aa: ATSVEEKETQY
j_call: TRBJ2-3; v_call: TRBV5-1; cdr3_aa: ASSLRQGSTDTQY
j_call: TRBJ1-5; v_call: TRBV25-1; cdr3_aa: ASSEAGRVQPQH
j_call: TRBJ2-6; v_call: TRBV30; cdr3_aa: AWPTSGANGLT
j_call: TRBJ2-3; v_call: TRBV15; cdr3_aa: ATSRHGHTDTQY
j_call: TRBJ1-4; v_call: TRBV4-1; cdr3_aa: ASSQAPQGATNEKLF
j_call: TRBJ1-1; v_call: TRBV2; cdr3_aa: ASSELYPPGAE
j_call: TRBJ1-5; v_call: TRBV7-8; cdr3_aa: ASSLVGAFWDRPNQPQH
j_call: TRBJ2-5; v_call: TRBV7-6; cdr3_aa: ASSRPGQGLETQY
j_call: TRBJ2-3; v_call: TRBV7-3; cdr3_aa: ASSLLGVADTQY
j_call: TRBJ2-7; v_call: TRBV29-1; cdr3_aa: SVEFLTSGRGEQY
j_call: TRBJ2-5; v_call: TRBV5-1; cdr3_aa: ASRFSGSGETQY
j_call: TRBJ2-7; v_call: TRBV7-3; cdr3_aa: ASSFEAGAGEQY
j_call: TRBJ2-7; v_call: TRBV9; cdr3_aa: ASSVGRGAYEQY
j_call: TRBJ1-1; v_call: TRBV28; cdr3_aa: ASSSGTGGNTEAF
j_call: TRBJ1-5; v_call: TRBV2; cdr3_aa: ASSVWGHQPQH
j_call: TRBJ2-5; v_call: TRBV7-3; cdr3_aa: ASSLTGASGGQETQY
j_call: TRBJ2-7; v_call: TRBV7-6; cdr3_aa: ASSSGQETSEQY
j_call: TRBJ1-2; v_call: TRBV7-9; cdr3_aa: ASSSGNYGYT
j_call: TRBJ1-2; v_call: TRBV20-1; cdr3_aa: SARTGNGYT
j_call: TRBJ1-2; v_call: TRBV4-2; cdr3_aa: ASSQDWTNYGYT
j_call: TRBJ1-2; v_call: TRBV27; cdr3_aa: ASSPRRDSYGYT
j_call: TRBJ2-7; v_call: TRBV6-6; cdr3_aa: ASSYTYLTSAEQY
j_call: TRBJ1-6; v_call: TRBV4-3; cdr3_aa: ASSQGISLTGNSPLH
j_call: TRBJ2-5; v_call: TRBV10-3; cdr3_aa: AISGLAGGETQY
j_call: TRBJ2-2; v_call: TRBV7-9; cdr3_aa: ASSGQFTNTGELF
j_call: TRBJ2-5; v_call: TRBV19; cdr3_aa: ASSGLRQGVGETQY
j_call: TRBJ2-7; v_call: TRBV4-2; cdr3_aa: ASSQERGQGYEQY
j_call: TRBJ2-7; v_call: TRBV7-9; cdr3_aa: ASSPVAGLSYEQY
j_call: TRBJ2-1; v_call: TRBV30; cdr3_aa: AWSWWGPYNEQF
j_call: TRBJ1-1; v_call: TRBV14; cdr3_aa: ASSQYRFQAF
j_call: TRBJ2-7; v_call: TRBV9; cdr3_aa: ASSVGGSGNFYEQY
j_call: TRBJ1-1; v_call: TRBV5-4; cdr3_aa: ASSKDSPEAF
j_call: TRBJ1-2; v_call: TRBV4-3; cdr3_aa: ASSQTTGTGEGYT
j_call: TRBJ2-5; v_call: TRBV27; cdr3_aa: ASSPSGRTQY
j_call: -; v_call: TRBV11-1; cdr3_aa: ASSSKVTGLVEQY